This TCR beta chain was sequenced during a study of blood T cell repertoires in COVID-19. Overall study: Sites in the United States, Italy and Spain provided acute and convalescent COVID-19 samples. T cells, B-cell-depleted T cells, or PBMCs supplied cDNA or gDNA.

In the source study's methods: Cell counts per sample came from amplifying reference gene primers. Clones were sequenced by immunoSEQ multiplex PCR, and TCRdb holds only the in-frame ones, with some missing. Clone size and the V and J calls come from that table; the DNA yielded D and trimming. The sample contains about 140,000 clones, roughly 80% of which appear only once. The CDR3 is 15 amino acids. CDR1 and CDR2 (germline): SEHNR, FQNEAQ (reference sequence). Deletions cut 2 bases from V and 0 bases from J, with 11 bases between. This sequence was found in a woman aged 45-65 years with active or convalescent COVID-19. The sequenced sample consisted of peripheral blood. V gene TRBV7-9 combines with J gene TRBJ2-7; a possible D gene is TRBD2 (7 bases). CDR3 DNA sequence: TGTGCCAGCAGCTTACGGGGGGACACCTCCTACGAGCAGTACTTC. Protein sequence: CASSLRGDTSYEQYF.